This T cell receptor (beta chain) was identified during a study of T-cell memory formation after mild COVID-19. Study conclusions and caveats: Clonal second-wave expansions that peaked on day 37 had unconfirmed SARS-CoV-2 specificity.

Worth noting for this clonotype: Antigen specificity is unknown.

TCRdb reprocessed the 5' RACE reads with MiXCR, giving one entry per CDR3 protein. The repertoire holds approximately 300,000 distinct CDR3 sequences, with 15% as singletons. Sequenced: PBMCs or a T cell subset sorted from them (not recorded which). The receptor was derived from a man aged 18 to 29 who had mild COVID-19 (a few samples of this study predate the infection). Cell type and time point are not known.

The CDR3, as DNA: TGCGCCAGCAGCCTACCTAGGGGGGGTTTTTACGAGCAGTACGTC. Translating it yields CASSLPRGGFYEQYV. The chain links TRBV4-1 to TRBJ2-7; D perhaps matches TRBD2 (7 bases). The CDR3 has 15 residues. CDR1 is MGHRA and CDR2 is YSYEKL in the germline V gene. V was trimmed by 4 bases and J by 4 bases, leaving 17 bases between them.